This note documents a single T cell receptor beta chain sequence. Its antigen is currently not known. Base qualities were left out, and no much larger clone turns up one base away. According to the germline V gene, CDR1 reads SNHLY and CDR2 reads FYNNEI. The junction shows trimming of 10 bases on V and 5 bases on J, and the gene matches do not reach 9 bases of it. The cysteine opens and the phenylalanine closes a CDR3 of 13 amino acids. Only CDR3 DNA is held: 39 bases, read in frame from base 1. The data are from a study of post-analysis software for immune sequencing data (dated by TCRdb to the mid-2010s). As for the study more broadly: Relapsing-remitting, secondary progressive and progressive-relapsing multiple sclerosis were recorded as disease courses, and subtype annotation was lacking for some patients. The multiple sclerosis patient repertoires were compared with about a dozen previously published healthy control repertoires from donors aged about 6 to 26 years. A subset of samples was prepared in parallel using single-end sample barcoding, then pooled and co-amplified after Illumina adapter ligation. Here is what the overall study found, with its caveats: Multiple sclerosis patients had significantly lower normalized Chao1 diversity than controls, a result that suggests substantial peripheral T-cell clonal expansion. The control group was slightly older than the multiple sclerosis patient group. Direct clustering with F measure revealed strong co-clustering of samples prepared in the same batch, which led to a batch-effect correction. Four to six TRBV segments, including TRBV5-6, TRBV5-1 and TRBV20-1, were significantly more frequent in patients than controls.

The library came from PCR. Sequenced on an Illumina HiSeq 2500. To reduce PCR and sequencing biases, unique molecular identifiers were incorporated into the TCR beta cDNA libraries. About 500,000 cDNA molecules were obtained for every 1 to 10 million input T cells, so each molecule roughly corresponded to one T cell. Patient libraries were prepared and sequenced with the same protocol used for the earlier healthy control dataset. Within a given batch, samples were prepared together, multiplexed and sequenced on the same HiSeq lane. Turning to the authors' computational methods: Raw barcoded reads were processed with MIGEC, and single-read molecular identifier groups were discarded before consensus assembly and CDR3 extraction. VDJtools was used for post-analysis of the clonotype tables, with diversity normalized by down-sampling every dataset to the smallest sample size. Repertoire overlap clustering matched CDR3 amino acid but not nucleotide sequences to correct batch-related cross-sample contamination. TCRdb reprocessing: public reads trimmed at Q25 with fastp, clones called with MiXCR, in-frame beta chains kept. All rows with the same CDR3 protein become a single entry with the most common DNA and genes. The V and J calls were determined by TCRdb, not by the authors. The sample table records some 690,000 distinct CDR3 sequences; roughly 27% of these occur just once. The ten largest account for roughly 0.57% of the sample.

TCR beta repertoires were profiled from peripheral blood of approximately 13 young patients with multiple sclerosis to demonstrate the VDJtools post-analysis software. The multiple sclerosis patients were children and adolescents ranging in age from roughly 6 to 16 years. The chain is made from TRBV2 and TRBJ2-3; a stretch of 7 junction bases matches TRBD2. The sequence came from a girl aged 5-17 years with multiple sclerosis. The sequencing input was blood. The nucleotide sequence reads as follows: TGTGCCACCCAAAGACTAGCTGGAGATACGCAGTATTTT. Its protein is CATQRLAGDTQYF.